This TCR beta chain was obtained from a study of T cell changes during pregnancy in multiple sclerosis. Profiling relied on immunoSEQ multiplex PCR, and the TCRdb table lists in-frame clones only, not all of them. The sample includes about 85,000 clones, about nine tenths seen only once; the top ten take 2.5% to 3%. Here the sequenced sample was peripheral blood, taken in the first trimester of pregnancy. The receptor was derived from a female donor with multiple sclerosis, enrolled in a pregnancy study.

In DNA form, the CDR3 reads TGTGCCAGCAGCTTAGCCCCTACAGGCTCTGGAAACACCATATATTTT. Its translation: CASSLAPTGSGNTIYF. The V call is TRBV11-3, the J call TRBJ1-3, with D tentatively TRBD1 (5 bases). From germline, CDR1 is SGHNT and CDR2 YENEEA. The CDR3 is made up of 16 amino acids. V lost 1 base, J lost 0 bases, and 10 bases lay in between.